The clone carrying this TCR beta chain came up a few times. Its antigen is still unknown. Template switching, a step in the protocol, added a universal primer site, and cDNA carried unique molecular identifiers. Via MiXCR, TCRdb re-called the 5' RACE reads, giving one row per CDR3 protein. The top ten hold around 1.5% of the sample, which has nearly 900,000 distinct CDR3 sequences, about 12% seen once. These data originate in a study of identical twins. This CDR3 comprises 16 residues. Per the germline V gene, CDR1 is MDHEN and CDR2 is SYDVKM. The J segment lost 3 bases and the V segment lost 5 bases, leaving 7 bases of the junction unmatched. Study-wide points: The study drew conclusions from cross-sectional statistical analysis, not from following the same donors.

The same data also went into a second study, on yellow fever vaccine responses in identical twins.

V is TRBV28 and J is TRBJ2-2; 9 bases match TRBD2. This clonotype was sampled from a woman under 30 in good health. The sample comprised PBMCs. The CDR3 loop reads CASSPRLADDTGELFF. The CDR3 DNA sequence: TGTGCCAGCAGTCCCAGACTAGCGGATGACACCGGGGAGCTGTTTTTT.